This T cell receptor beta chain was obtained from a study of blood T cell repertoires in COVID-19. Overall study context: The samples span acute and convalescent COVID-19 from the United States, Italy and Spain.

As processed by the authors: Amplification of reference gene primers provided the estimated nucleated cell counts. Sequenced by immunoSEQ multiplex PCR; TCRdb stores in-frame clones only, minus some. D and trimming come from the DNA, and the V and J calls and clone size come from that table. The profile shows under 250,000 clones, approximately 90% of them singletons. This receptor was taken from a man aged 35-49 years with acute or convalescent COVID-19. Specimen: peripheral blood.

DNA for the CDR3: TGTGCCAGCAGCTTAGAGAGGACAGTCTATAGCAATCAGCCCCAGCATTTT. Translation gives CASSLERTVYSNQPQHF. V is TRBV7-2 and J is TRBJ1-5, with a weak D call TRBD1 (6 bases). V was clipped by 1 base and J by 0 bases, with 13 bases between them. Germline assignment: CDR1 SGHTA and CDR2 FQGNSA. The CDR3 length is 17 residues.